Listed below are T cell receptor beta chains from one sample, sequenced in a study of OX40 agonist ivuxolimab in advanced cancers. Profiling relied on immunoSEQ multiplex PCR, and the TCRdb table lists in-frame clones only, not all of them. The sample shows tens of thousands of clones, 65% to 85% of them seen only once. The source material was CD4+ or CD8+ T cells sorted from blood, sampled in a trial of the OX40 agonist ivuxolimab. The receptors come from an adult with an advanced solid tumor such as melanoma, head and neck, liver or kidney cancer. The CDR3 runs from the conserved cysteine through the conserved F or W.

V	J	CDR3
TRBV7-9	TRBJ1-5	CASSSRTTDQPQHF
TRBV5-1	TRBJ1-2	CASSQTVAYGYTF
TRBV7-2	TRBJ2-2	CASSLEGRVSGELFF
TRBV4-3	TRBJ2-7	CASSQGSREGYEQYF
TRBV6-6	TRBJ2-7	CASTVGQGPYEQYF
TRBV10-1	TRBJ2-1	CASNLAGVGEFF
TRBV5-1	TRBJ2-6	CASSLDTGANVLTF
TRBV2	TRBJ1-5	CASSEGEWQPQHF
TRBV7-2	TRBJ2-3	CASSLALSTDTQYF
TRBV5-4	TRBJ2-3	CASSPGSASTDTQYF
TRBV15	TRBJ1-2	CATSGIKPRQGDYGYTF
TRBV7-9	TRBJ1-1	CASSAGRMNTEAFF
TRBV19	TRBJ1-2	CASSIVEQAAYGYTF
TRBV5-6	TRBJ2-3	CASSLETGISTDTQYF
TRBV19	TRBJ1-1	CASLASSLTEAFF
TRBV9	TRBJ2-7	CASSVGGAGGSLLYEQYF
TRBV2	TRBJ1-2	CASSFGTPNYGYTF
TRBV5-4	TRBJ2-7	CASGRGGLAGEREQYF
TRBV5-4	TRBJ2-3	CASSLAQGTDTQYF
TRBV18	TRBJ2-1	CASSPWQEYNEQFF
TRBV10-2	TRBJ2-3	CASSGGRPSGMGDTQYF
TRBV30	TRBJ1-1	CAWSVPGTVEAFF
TRBV30	TRBJ1-1	CAWSMQGMAEAFF
TRBV19	TRBJ1-2	CASSIRQGYGYTF
TRBV4-3	TRBJ2-1	CASSPLAGGNSEQFF
TRBV2	TRBJ1-1	CASSQANTEAFF
TRBV7-2	TRBJ1-4	CASSPGTLEKLFF
TRBV19	TRBJ2-7	CAIPRKPSYEQYF
TRBV4-1	TRBJ2-2	CASSIGRMVGGNTGELFF
TRBV29-1	TRBJ1-4	CSVRENLAEKLFF
TRBV5-1	NA	CASSPTGSYEQYF
TRBV7-9	TRBJ2-3	CASSTHSGLAGMTDTQYF
TRBV30	TRBJ2-3	CAWSNGQSTDTQYF
TRBV13	NA	CASSFTGESYEQYF
TRBV19	TRBJ2-7	CASSSQIGLGGQYF
TRBV9	TRBJ1-6	CASSGRDNNSPLHF
TRBV27	TRBJ1-6	CASSLTGYNSPLHF
TRBV10-3	TRBJ2-2	CAIRTSGVKGGELFF
TRBV11-2	TRBJ1-1	CASSSTTGGENTEAFF
TRBV5-1	TRBJ1-5	CASSPGTGGAGGNQPQHF
TRBV5-1	TRBJ2-7	CASSLAGVTGHYEQYF
TRBV5-4	TRBJ2-1	CASTNSYNEQFF
TRBV19	TRBJ2-1	CASKPRRGLAGADEQFF
TRBV5-1	TRBJ1-2	CASSWTGQSYYGYTF
TRBV4-1	TRBJ2-2	CASSQGGLAGVGTGELFF
TRBV7-9	TRBJ1-1	CASSWDRGHGFF
TRBV5-8	TRBJ1-1	CASSLIMERAFF
TRBV7-8	TRBJ2-1	CASSVPGAGDGNEQFF
TRBV19	TRBJ1-5	CASSSRPGTGPNQPQHF
TRBV2	TRBJ1-1	CASIIGMNTEAFF
TRBV28	TRBJ2-1	CASSSYSDEQFF
TRBV7-9	TRBJ2-7	CASSSQRGGEQYF
TRBV29-1	TRBJ2-4	CSVMSALAKNIQYF
TRBV28	TRBJ1-1	CASSEGGENTEAFF
TRBV5-1	TRBJ1-6	CASSLVGGGYNSPLHF
TRBV29-1	TRBJ2-3	CSGDTGGSTDTQYF
TRBV18	TRBJ2-2	CASSPQDRGTGELFF
TRBV2	TRBJ1-4	CASSRDYPARTTNEKLFF
TRBV23-1	TRBJ1-2	CASTTGQSISYTF